The source of this TCR beta chain is a study of blood T cell repertoires in COVID-19. Study information: Specimens from acute and convalescent COVID-19 originated in the United States, Italy and Spain. The analysed material was cDNA or gDNA that came from T cells, B-cell-depleted T cells, or PBMCs.

As handled by the study authors: Reference gene primer amplification gave estimated nucleated cell counts. Sequencing used immunoSEQ multiplex PCR; TCRdb keeps in-frame clones, though not all of them. V, J and clone size reflect that table, while D and trimming were determined from the DNA. This sample has over 150,000 clones, with almost 85% found just once. CDR1 is KGHSH, CDR2 LQKENI, per germline. There are 16 residues in the CDR3. Trimming stripped 6 bases from V and 5 bases from J, with 20 bases between. The sample was peripheral blood. The origin of this receptor is a human donor with acute or convalescent COVID-19. The donor label of this sample is uncertain. The gene calls are TRBV18 and TRBJ1-5; tentative D call: TRBD1 (6 bases). As DNA, the CDR3 is TGTGCCAGCTCGCTACAGGGATACTACGGAGATCAGCCCCAGCATTTT. Protein product: CASSLQGYYGDQPQHF.